This is a list of T cell receptor beta chains from one sample in a study of blood T cell repertoires in COVID-19. Only in-frame clones appear in the TCRdb table, and some are missing; sequencing was by immunoSEQ multiplex PCR. This repertoire shows some 290,000 clones, 75% to 90% found once; its top ten account for 4.6%. The specimen sequenced was peripheral blood. These receptors were taken from a man in his 60s who had recovered from COVID-19. The CDR3 runs from the conserved cysteine through the conserved F or W. The D gene is left open where the match is weak. Not all rows give a size; the values are once, few, many and, for expanded clones, a class.

NA TRBJ1-5 NA TRBV10-2 TGCGCCAGCAGTGATCGGTGGCGGGGAGAGAATCAGCCCCAGCATTTT CASSDRWRGENQPQHF
NA TRBJ1-2 NA TRBV19 TGTGCCAGTAGGACACAGGGAGACTATGGCTACACCTTC CASRTQGDYGYTF
NA TRBJ1-1 NA TRBV6-6 TGTGCCACCCTACGTGGAGGGACTGAAGCTTTCTTT CATLRGGTEAFF
NA TRBJ2-5 NA TRBV7-9 TGTGCCAGCAGCTTATCAGCGTACCAAGAGACCCAGTACTTC CASSLSAYQETQYF
NA TRBJ2-7 NA TRBV5-5 TGTGCCAGCAGCTTGGCCGGGGGACAGAACTACGAGCAGTACTTC CASSLAGGQNYEQYF
NA TRBJ2-1 NA TRBV12-3/TRBV12-4 TGTGCCAGCAGTTTGAGCTCCTACAATGAGCAGTTCTTC CASSLSSYNEQFF
NA TRBJ2-3 NA TRBV11-2 TGTGCCAGCAGCTTAGAAGGGGGATACACTAGCACAGATACGCAGTATTTT CASSLEGGYTSTDTQYF
NA TRBJ1-5 NA TRBV10-3 TGTGCCATCAGTGATGGGCTGAATCAGCCCCAGCATTTT CAISDGLNQPQHF
NA TRBJ1-1 NA TRBV29-1 TGCAGCGTTACGGAGTTGAACACTGAAGCTTTCTTT CSVTELNTEAFF
TRBD1 TRBJ2-3 NA TRBV9 TGTGCCAGCAGCCCCGGGACAGGGGTTGTGGCAGATACGCAGTATTTT CASSPGTGVVADTQYF
NA TRBJ1-2 NA TRBV11-2 TGTGCCAGCAGCGGAGGGACGGGATATGGCTACACCTTC CASSGGTGYGYTF
NA TRBJ2-2 NA TRBV9 TGTGCCAGCAGCGTAGGTCTTTCGAACACCGGGGAGCTGTTTTTT CASSVGLSNTGELFF
TRBD1 TRBJ2-1 NA TRBV27 TGTGCCAGCAGAAGTACCCGACAGGGAGCGAATGAGCAGTTCTTC CASRSTRQGANEQFF
NA TRBJ1-2 few TRBV12-3/TRBV12-4 TGTGCCAGCAGTCAGATACAGGGTAGCGGCTACACCTTC CASSQIQGSGYTF
NA TRBJ2-2 NA TRBV3-1/TRBV3-2 TGTGCCAGCAGCCAAGTGGCAGGGGGGTCCGGGGAGCTGTTTTTT CASSQVAGGSGELFF
TRBD1 TRBJ2-3 NA TRBV13 TGTGCCAGCAGCCAATCGGACAGGGACACAGATACGCAGTATTTT CASSQSDRDTDTQYF
TRBD2 TRBJ2-1 NA TRBV29-1 TGCAGCGTCGGACTAGCGGGAGGGCGCGGGAATGAGCAGTTCTTC CSVGLAGGRGNEQFF
NA TRBJ2-5 NA TRBV12-3/TRBV12-4 TGTGCCAGCAGTTGGGGGCCGACCCAGTACTTC CASSWGPTQYF
TRBD1 TRBJ1-2 NA TRBV6-5 TGTGCCAGCAGTCTGGACAGGGGGAAGGGGAAGGGCTACACCTTC CASSLDRGKGKGYTF
NA TRBJ1-1 NA TRBV6-5 TGTGCCAGCAGCCGTAACACTGAAGCTTTCTTT CASSRNTEAFF
TRBD1 TRBJ1-2 NA TRBV5-1 TGCGCCAGCAGCTCGGGACAGGGGATTAACTATGGCTACACCTTC CASSSGQGINYGYTF
TRBD2 TRBJ2-3 NA TRBV28 TGTGCCAGCAGTCCTCGGACAGCTACCTTGGGGAAGCGGGGGGTCACAGATACGCAGTATTTT CASSPRTATLGKRGVTDTQYF
TRBD1 TRBJ2-7 NA TRBV19 TGTGCCAGTAGTATCTACAGGGGCGAGCAGTACTTC CASSIYRGEQYF
TRBD2 TRBJ2-7 once TRBV7-2 TGTGCCAGCAGCCCAGGGACGGGAGGCTCCTACGAGCAGTACTTC CASSPGTGGSYEQYF
NA TRBJ2-3 NA TRBV9 TGTGCCAGCGGGCCCAAAGATACGCAGTATTTT CASGPKDTQYF
TRBD1 TRBJ1-1 NA TRBV5-4 TGTGCCAGCAGCCAGGGGACAGGCACAATGAACACTGAAGCTTTCTTT CASSQGTGTMNTEAFF
NA TRBJ2-5 NA TRBV7-7 TGTGCTAGCAGCTTAGCGGTTCGGGGTCAGGAGACCCAGTACTTC CASSLAVRGQETQYF
NA TRBJ2-1 NA TRBV14 TGTGCCAGCAGTCCTCCGGTAGGTCGAGGCTCCTACAATGAGCAGTTCTTC CASSPPVGRGSYNEQFF
TRBD1 TRBJ1-2 NA TRBV12-3/TRBV12-4 TGTGCCAGCAGAACGACAGGGCCCAGGGGCTACACCTTC CASRTTGPRGYTF
NA TRBJ2-2 NA TRBV28 TGTGCCAGCAGATGGGGTGCAGGGTCCGGGGAGCTGTTTTTT CASRWGAGSGELFF
NA TRBJ1-1 NA TRBV7-8 TGTGCCAGCAGCCCGGGACTGATGAACACTGAAGCTTTCTTT CASSPGLMNTEAFF
TRBD2 TRBJ2-1 NA TRBV30 TGTGCCTGGAGGCGACTAGCGGGGCCCTACAATGAGCAGTTCTTC CAWRRLAGPYNEQFF
NA TRBJ1-6 NA TRBV6-5 TGTGCCAGCAGTTACTCGAACCAGGGGATCTCACCCCTCCACTTT CASSYSNQGISPLHF